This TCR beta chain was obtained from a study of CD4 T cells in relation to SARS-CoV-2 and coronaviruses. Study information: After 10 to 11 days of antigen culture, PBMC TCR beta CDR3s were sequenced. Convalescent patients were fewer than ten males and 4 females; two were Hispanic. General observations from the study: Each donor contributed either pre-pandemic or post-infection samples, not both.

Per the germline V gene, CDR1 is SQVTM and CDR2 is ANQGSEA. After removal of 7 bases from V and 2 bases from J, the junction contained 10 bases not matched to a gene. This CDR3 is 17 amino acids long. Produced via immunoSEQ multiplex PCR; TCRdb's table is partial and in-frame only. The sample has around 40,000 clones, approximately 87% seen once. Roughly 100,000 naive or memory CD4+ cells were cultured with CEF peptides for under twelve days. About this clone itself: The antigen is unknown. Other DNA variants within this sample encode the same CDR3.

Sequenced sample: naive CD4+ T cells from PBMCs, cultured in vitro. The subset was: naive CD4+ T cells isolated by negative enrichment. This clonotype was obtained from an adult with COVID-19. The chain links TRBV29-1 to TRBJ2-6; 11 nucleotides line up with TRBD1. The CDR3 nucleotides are TGCAGCGCGGGAGGAGGGACAGGGGGTGCTGGGGCCAACGTCCTGACTTTC. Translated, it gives CSAGGGTGGAGANVLTF.